The 18 T cell receptor beta chains presented below share a single source sample, sequenced in a study of control samples from healthy donors and cancer patients. The table came from immunoSEQ multiplex PCR; TCRdb's copy has only in-frame clones and leaves some out. The table shows fewer than 90,000 clones, with around 94% occurring only once. The source material was blood. The receptors stem from a woman in her forties in good health.

This clone was seen a few times. This sequence joins TRBV10-2 and TRBJ2-1; 12 bases align to TRBD2. From germline, CDR1 is WSHSY and CDR2 SAAADI. After removal of 2 bases from V and 6 bases from J, the junction contained 11 bases not matched to a gene. CDR3 length equals 18 residues. CDR3 region: CASSEIPSGRAGFNEQFF. In DNA, the CDR3 is TGCGCCAGCAGTGAGATACCTAGCGGGAGGGCCGGATTCAATGAGCAGTTCTTC.

The genes are TRBV4-2 and TRBJ1-3; no firm D call. CDR1 and CDR2 from the germline V gene are LGHNA and YNFKEQ. The CDR3 totals 16 residues. Trimming left V 0 bases short and J 7 bases short, with 16 bases between. The DNA for the CDR3 is TGTGCCAGCAGCCAAGATATCACGGCGGGTGGTAACACCATATATTTT. It codes for CASSQDITAGGNTIYF.

CDR3 DNA sequence: TGTGCCAGCAGCTTGGGGATGACTACCTACGAGCAGTACTTC. This sequence encodes CASSLGMTTYEQYF. The chain joins TRBV5-4 to TRBJ2-7, with D possibly matching TRBD2 (5 bases). CDR1 is SGHNT and CDR2 is YYREEE in the germline V gene (reference sequence). This CDR3 is built from 14 residues. V lost 0 bases to trimming and J lost 2 bases, with 9 bases between them.

CDR3 nucleotide sequence: TGTGCCAGCAGTTTTACTATGAACACTGAAGCTTTCTTT. It codes for CASSFTMNTEAFF. The chain joins TRBV7-9 to TRBJ1-1; D unclear. There are 13 residues in the CDR3. Germline V gene sequence: CDR1 SEHNR, CDR2 FQNEAQ (reference sequence). Trimming left V 6 bases short and J 0 bases short, with 8 bases between.

This clone showed up just once. The chain couples TRBV6-5 to TRBJ2-1, with 7 bases matching TRBD1. Germline V gene data show CDR1 as MNHEY and CDR2 as SVGAGI. V shed 0 bases, J shed 7 bases, and the junction held 9 bases outside the gene matches. There are 16 residues in the CDR3. CDR3 in DNA: TGTGCCAGCAGTTACTCGATAAGGGGGCCGCAAAATGAGCAGTTCTTC. Its translation: CASSYSIRGPQNEQFF.

The chain is built from TRBV6-4 and TRBJ1-5; D not certain. V lost 6 bases to trimming and J lost 7 bases, with 13 bases between them. Germline V gives CDR1 MRHNA, CDR2 SNTAGT. The length of the CDR3 is 13 residues. In nucleotides, the CDR3 is TGTGCCAGCAGCTCCGACGGTAGGCAGCCCCAGCATTTT. This codes for CASSSDGRQPQHF.

The chain uses TRBV19 and TRBJ2-6, with D perhaps TRBD1 (6 bases). V gave up 3 bases and J gave up 0 bases, with 12 bases separating them. CDR1 is LNHDA, CDR2 SQIVND, per germline (reference sequence). This CDR3 is built from 17 residues. In DNA, the CDR3 is TGTGCCAGTAGTATGGGGGCCTCCTTCTCTGGGGCCAACGTCCTGACTTTC. Its protein is CASSMGASFSGANVLTF.

There are a few counts of this clone. The V gene is TRBV19, the J gene TRBJ2-5; D could derive from TRBD1 or TRBD2 (5 bases each). The germline V and J ends were trimmed by 6 bases and 3 bases, with 11 bases remaining between them. This CDR3 region has 13 residues. Germline V CDR1 and CDR2: LNHDA, SQIVND (reference sequence). The CDR3 here is CASSDQGEETQYF. The CDR3 nucleotides read TGTGCCAGTAGCGACCAGGGAGAAGAGACCCAGTACTTC.

V usage is TRBV29-1 and J usage is TRBJ1-5; D is unclear. The CDR3 extends over 13 amino acids. V was pared by 4 bases and J by 10 bases, with 17 bases between. Germline CDR1 and CDR2: SQVTM and ANQGSEA. CDR3 coding DNA: TGCAGCGTTGCACTTAGCCCTGACGGACCCCAGCATTTT. Residues: CSVALSPDGPQHF.

CDR3 residues: CASSPPLFGSTGELFF. The DNA for the CDR3 is TGTGCCAGCAGCCCTCCCCTCTTCGGGTCCACCGGGGAGCTGTTTTTT. The chain joins TRBV3-1 (or the pseudogene TRBV3-2) to TRBJ2-2; D is unclear. Deletions cut 4 bases from V and 4 bases from J, with 16 bases between. Looked up from germline, CDR1 is LGHDT and CDR2 is YNNKEL (reference sequence). The CDR3 loop spans 16 amino acids.

The V gene is TRBV15, the J gene TRBJ2-2; 10 nucleotides line up with TRBD1. J was trimmed by 3 bases and V by 2 bases; bases with no gene match: 3. Germline lookup yields CDR1 LNHNV and CDR2 YYDKDF (reference sequence). This CDR3 is 16 amino acids long. CDR3 coding DNA: TGTGCCACCAGCAGAAGAGGGACAGGGGACACCGGGGAGCTGTTTTTT. Its translation is CATSRRGTGDTGELFF.

The chain has TRBV6-5 and TRBJ2-1; 8 positions match TRBD2. The CDR3 is made up of 15 amino acids. Germline V gene lookup returns CDR1 MNHEY and CDR2 SVGAGI. Trimming at V came to 0 bases and at J to 4 bases, leaving 2 bases not matched to a gene. This CDR3 reads CASSYSSGGYNEQFF. Here the CDR3 DNA reads TGTGCCAGCAGTTACTCAAGCGGGGGTTACAATGAGCAGTTCTTC.

The V and J genes are TRBV5-1 and TRBJ1-1; D not resolved. This CDR3 has 14 residues. CDR1 and CDR2 (germline): SGHRS, YFSETQ. Trimming shortened V by 4 bases and J by 0 bases, and 10 bases separated the two germline ends. CDR3: CASSAQQVNTEAFF. DNA of the CDR3: TGCGCCAGCAGCGCACAGCAAGTGAACACTGAAGCTTTCTTT.

CDR3 sequence: CASSPQSLGGATNEKLFF. The CDR3 nucleotides read TGTGCCAGCTCACCACAGTCGTTAGGGGGCGCAACTAATGAAAAACTGTTTTTT. The V call is TRBV18, the J call TRBJ1-4; 7 bases are shared with TRBD1. V was clipped by 1 base and J by 0 bases; unmatched bases: 8. This CDR3 contains 18 residues. Germline CDR1 reads KGHSH; CDR2 reads LQKENI. The full variable domain, completed using reference TRBV18 and TRBJ1-4, is NAGVMQNPRHLVRRRGQEARLRCSPMKGHSHVYWYRQLPEEGLKFMVYLQKENIIDESGMPKERFSAEFPKEGPSILRIQQVVRGDSAAYFCASSPQSLGGATNEKLFFGSGTQLSVL.

To note about this clone: The junction departs from the called germline gene at one end, perhaps through a read error. The chain employs TRBV7-7 and TRBJ2-1, with TRBD2 identical over 13 bases. This CDR3 region has 19 residues. Germline CDR1 and CDR2: SSHAT and FNYEAQ (reference sequence). The CDR3 loop is CASSLAEALAGGPDNEQFF. The CDR3 bases are TGTGCTAGCAGCTTAGCGGAGGCACTAGCGGGGGGGCCTGATAATGAGCAGTTCTTC.

CDR3: CASSLAPSAYEQYF. The DNA of the CDR3 is TGTGCCAGCAGCTTAGCGCCCAGCGCCTACGAGCAGTACTTC. This chain uses TRBV7-9 with TRBJ2-7; D unresolved. The ends were cut back, 0 bases at V and 2 bases at J, with 8 bases in the middle. Germline V lookup: CDR1 SEHNR, CDR2 FQNEAQ (reference sequence). The CDR3 runs to 14 residues.

This rearrangement joins TRBV6-5 to TRBJ1-5, with D perhaps matching TRBD1 (6 bases). The CDR3 totals 15 residues. CDR1 and CDR2 from the germline V gene are MNHEY and SVGAGI. V lost 2 bases to trimming and J lost 2 bases, with 10 bases between them. CDR3 loop: CASSYGGLGNQPQHF. CDR3 bases: TGTGCCAGCAGTTACGGGGGCCTGGGCAATCAGCCCCAGCATTTT.

The chain uses TRBV7-9 and TRBJ2-7; TRBD2 matches 10 bases. The CDR3 has 17 amino acids. The germline gives CDR1 SEHNR, CDR2 FQNEAQ (reference sequence). V lost 5 bases and J lost 0; bases outside the gene matches: 10. The CDR3 nucleotides are TGTGCCAGCAGCGGGGAGACTAGCGGGCAGAGCTCCTACGAGCAGTACTTC. This sequence encodes CASSGETSGQSSYEQYF. Supplemented by reference TRBV7-9 and TRBJ2-7, the full variable domain reads DTGVSQNPRHKITKRGQNVTFRCDPISEHNRLYWYRQTLGQGPEFLTYFQNEAQLEKSRLLSDRFSAERPKGSFSTLEIQRTEQGDSAMYLCASSGETSGQSSYEQYFGPGTRLTVT.